Listed below are T cell receptor beta chains from one sample, sequenced in a study of blood T cells in healthy people across ages. TCRdb reprocessed the 5' RACE reads via MiXCR and lists one record per CDR3 protein. Of over 1,500,000 distinct CDR3 sequences in the sample, roughly 49% were seen once. The sample taken for sequencing was blood. These receptors were taken from a woman aged 40-49 years in good health. Both conserved end residues are part of each CDR3. A D gene is named only where the DNA matches it firmly. The size field is filled for only some rows; it gives once, few, many or a size class.

V gene	D gene	clone size	J gene	CDR3 length	CDR3 DNA	CDR3 protein
TRBV4-1	TRBD2	-	TRBJ2-1	16	TGCGCCAGCAGCCAGGGTAGCGGGGGGTTCGACAATGAGCAGTTCTTC	CASSQGSGGFDNEQFF
TRBV12-3/TRBV12-4	-	-	TRBJ1-5	14	TGTGCCAGCAGTTTGAGGGGAGCGTATCAGCCCCAGCATTTT	CASSLRGAYQPQHF
TRBV29-1	-	-	TRBJ1-6	11	TGCAGCGGTGCTAGGATAGCACCCCTCCACTTT	CSGARIAPLHF
TRBV4-2	-	-	TRBJ2-1	17	TGTGCCAGCAGCCAAGGCGCGGGCGGAGGGCTCTACAATGAGCAGTTCTTC	CASSQGAGGGLYNEQFF
TRBV18	TRBD1	-	TRBJ2-3	15	TGTGCCAGCTCACCATCTACAGGGGAAACAGATACGCAGTATTTT	CASSPSTGETDTQYF
TRBV29-1	-	few	TRBJ2-1	14	TGCAGCGTTGAACCGGGGGCGAATTACAATGAGCAGTTCTTC	CSVEPGANYNEQFF
TRBV9	-	-	TRBJ2-3	16	TGTGCCAGCAGCGTAGCCGTCCAGGGTTGGACAGATACGCAGTATTTT	CASSVAVQGWTDTQYF
TRBV20-1	-	-	TRBJ1-6	14	TGCAGTGCTAATTACGGGCAGGGAGATTCACCCCTCCACTTT	CSANYGQGDSPLHF
TRBV6-2/TRBV6-3	-	-	TRBJ2-5	13	TGTGCCAGCTGGAGGAGGGGGATGGAGACCCAGTACTTC	CASWRRGMETQYF
TRBV7-9	TRBD2	-	TRBJ2-3	15	TGTGCCAGCAGCTTAGCTAGCGGGGGGATGGATACGCGGTATTTT	CASSLASGGMDTRYF
TRBV20-1	-	few	TRBJ2-3	14	TGCAGTGCTAGAGTACGCGGCTTCACAGATACGCAGTATTTT	CSARVRGFTDTQYF
TRBV7-9	-	few	TRBJ2-1	14	TGTGCCAGCAGCTTAGCGTCTGCGTTCAATGAGCAGTTCTTC	CASSLASAFNEQFF
TRBV12-3/TRBV12-4	-	-	TRBJ1-2	17	TGTGCCAGCAGTTTAGCGGAACGAAGGGGAGACGGCTCGGGCTACACCTTC	CASSLAERRGDGSGYTF
TRBV12-3/TRBV12-4	TRBD1	-	TRBJ1-4	14	TGTGCCAGCCACTGGGACAGCGAAACTGAAAAACTGTTTTTT	CASHWDSETEKLFF
TRBV7-2	-	-	TRBJ2-5	17	TGTGCCAGCAGCTTACCTCGGCCGAAGTCCCCCAAAGAGACCCAGTACTTC	CASSLPRPKSPKETQYF
TRBV20-1	-	-	TRBJ1-6	13	TGCAGTGCTCCCGGCCAGAGGGATTCACCCCTCCACTTT	CSAPGQRDSPLHF
TRBV2	-	-	TRBJ2-3	15	TGTGCCAGCAGCGTTCTTAGTGGCTACACAGATACGCAGTATTTT	CASSVLSGYTDTQYF
TRBV29-1	-	many	TRBJ2-7	13	TGCAGCGCTGGTGGGGGTTTGTTAGGGGAGCAGTACTTC	CSAGGGLLGEQYF
TRBV4-1	-	few	TRBJ2-1	13	TGCGCCAGCAGCCCGCTAAAGGGTAGTGAGCAGTTCTTC	CASSPLKGSEQFF
TRBV5-1	-	-	TRBJ1-1	16	TGCGCCAGCAGCTTCGGGGGGGCAATGGGGAACACTGAAGCTTTCTTT	CASSFGGAMGNTEAFF
TRBV2	-	few	TRBJ2-5	12	TGTGCCAGCAGTGATATTCAAGAGACCCAGTACTTC	CASSDIQETQYF
TRBV7-2	TRBD1	many	TRBJ2-1	15	TGTGCCAGCAGCTCCCTCGGGACAGGGGGCGGTGAGCAGTTCTTC	CASSSLGTGGGEQFF
TRBV15	TRBD2	-	TRBJ2-1	16	TGTGCCACCAGCAGAGCTAGCGGGGGACGGGGGAATGAGCAGTTCTTC	CATSRASGGRGNEQFF
TRBV12-3/TRBV12-4	TRBD1	-	TRBJ2-7	15	TGTGCCAGCAGCCTGAGGGGACAGGGCACGCGGGAGCAGTACTTC	CASSLRGQGTREQYF
TRBV27	-	-	TRBJ2-5	13	TGTGCCAGCAGGTTAGGGTCCCAAGGGACCCAGTACTTC	CASRLGSQGTQYF
TRBV4-1	TRBD1	few	TRBJ2-7	15	TGCGCCAGCAGCCAAGACGGGGACAGAGCCTACGAGCAGTACTTC	CASSQDGDRAYEQYF
TRBV2	-	-	TRBJ1-4	14	TGTGCCAGCAGGGTTCAGGGTATCGTTGAAAAACTGTTTTTT	CASRVQGIVEKLFF
TRBV2	-	few	TRBJ2-5	14	TGTGCCAGCAGTGAGAGGACAGTCACTGGGGCCCAGTACTTC	CASSERTVTGAQYF
TRBV27	TRBD1	-	TRBJ2-7	15	TGTGCCAGCAGACGAGCTGGGACAGGTTCGCGGGAGCAGTACTTC	CASRRAGTGSREQYF
TRBV29-1	-	-	TRBJ2-1	12	TGCAGCGTTGTTTGGGGGTACAATGAGCAGTTCTTC	CSVVWGYNEQFF
TRBV20-1	-	-	TRBJ2-7	12	TGCAGTGGGAGGACAGACTTATACGAGCAGTACTTC	CSGRTDLYEQYF
TRBV28	TRBD1	once	TRBJ1-6	16	TGTGCCAGCAGTTTAATGTTAGGGGGCGATAATTCACCCCTCCACTTT	CASSLMLGGDNSPLHF
TRBV6-2/TRBV6-3	TRBD2	few	TRBJ2-5	17	TGTGCCAGCAACCTAGCGGGGCGGCTGAACCATCAAGAGACCCAGTACTTC	CASNLAGRLNHQETQYF
TRBV10-3	-	-	TRBJ2-7	13	TGTGCCATCAGTGAGGTCCCTCATGGGGAGCAGTACTTC	CAISEVPHGEQYF
TRBV27	TRBD2	few	TRBJ2-3	15	TGTGCCAGCAGTTTTTCCCCTAGCGGCATAGATACGCAGTATTTT	CASSFSPSGIDTQYF
TRBV7-9	TRBD2	-	TRBJ2-1	18	TGTGCCAGCAGCTTAGTGCCACTAGCGGGGAATCCTTACAATGAGCAGTTCTTC	CASSLVPLAGNPYNEQFF
TRBV28	-	-	TRBJ1-2	15	TGTGCCAGCACCCCAATCGACGGAAACTTCTATGGCTACACCTTC	CASTPIDGNFYGYTF
TRBV13	-	few	TRBJ1-2	11	TGTGCCATTCAGGGTAGCTATGGCTACACCTTC	CAIQGSYGYTF
TRBV6-6	-	-	TRBJ2-7	14	TGTGCCAGCAGTTACTCTAGGTCACAGGGAGAGCAGTACTTC	CASSYSRSQGEQYF
TRBV20-1	-	once	TRBJ2-5	13	TGCAGTACTAGAGATTGGGGGAAAGAGACCCAGTACTTC	CSTRDWGKETQYF
TRBV2	TRBD2	few	TRBJ2-5	13	TGTGCCAGCAGGGGGACTAGCGGAAAGACCCAGTACTTC	CASRGTSGKTQYF
TRBV12-3/TRBV12-4	-	few	TRBJ2-3	16	TGTGCCAGCAGTCACTGGGACTTTCCCGCCAAGGATACGCAGTATTTT	CASSHWDFPAKDTQYF